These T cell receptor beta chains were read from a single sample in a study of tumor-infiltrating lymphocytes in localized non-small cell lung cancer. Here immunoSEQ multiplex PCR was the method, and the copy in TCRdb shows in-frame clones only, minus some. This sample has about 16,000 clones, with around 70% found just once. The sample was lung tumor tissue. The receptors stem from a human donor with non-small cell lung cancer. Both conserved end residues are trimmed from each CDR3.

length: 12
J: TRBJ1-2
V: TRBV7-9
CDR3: ASRKGQANYGYT

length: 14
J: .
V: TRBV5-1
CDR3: ASSLNRDTASYEQY

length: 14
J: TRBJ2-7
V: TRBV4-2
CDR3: ASSQASGQGVKEQY

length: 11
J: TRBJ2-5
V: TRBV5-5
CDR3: ASSRGGMETQY

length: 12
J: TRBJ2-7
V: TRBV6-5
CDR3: ASSYSGRTDEQY

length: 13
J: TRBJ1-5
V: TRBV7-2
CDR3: ASSLWGAPNQPQH

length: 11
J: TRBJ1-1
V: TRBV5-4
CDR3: ASSRDRVTEAF

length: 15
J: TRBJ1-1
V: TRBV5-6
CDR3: ASSLPWTGGPNTEAF

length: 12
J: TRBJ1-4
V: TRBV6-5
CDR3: ASSYSDLDEKLF

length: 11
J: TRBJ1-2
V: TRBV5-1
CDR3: ASSLEGDYGYT

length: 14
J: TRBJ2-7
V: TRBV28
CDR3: ASSLTGTGREYEQY

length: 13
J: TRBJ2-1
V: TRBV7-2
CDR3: ASSLVQGSYNEQF

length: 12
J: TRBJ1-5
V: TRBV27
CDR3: ASSWGYGNQPQH

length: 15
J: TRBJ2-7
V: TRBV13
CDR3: ASSLTSGSGGYYEQY

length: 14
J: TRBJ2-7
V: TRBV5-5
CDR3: ASSPPQGQASYEQY

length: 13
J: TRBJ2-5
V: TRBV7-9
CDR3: ASSSRGLAAETQY

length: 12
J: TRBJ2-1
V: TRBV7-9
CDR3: ASSLTGGNNEQF

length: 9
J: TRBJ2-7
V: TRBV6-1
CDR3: ATGVAYEQY